These 32 T cell receptor beta chains were sequenced from one sample in a study of T cell responses to AZD1222 COVID-19 vaccine. Sequenced by immunoSEQ multiplex PCR; TCRdb stores in-frame clones only, minus some. This sample has 150,000 to 200,000 clones; about 90% occur once, and the top ten carry 1% to 1.5%. This sample comprised peripheral blood, obtained 28 days after the second AZD1222 dose. These receptors all stem from an adult who received the AZD1222 COVID-19 vaccine.

The chain couples TRBV11-2 to TRBJ1-3; D gene uncertain. V gave up 4 bases and J gave up 0 bases, with 13 bases separating them. Germline-derived CDR1 and CDR2 are SGHAT and FQNNGV. The CDR3 totals 16 residues. The CDR3 DNA is TGTGCCAGCAGCTCCACGGACGAATACTCTGGAAACACCATATATTTT. This gives the protein CASSSTDEYSGNTIYF.

The chain has TRBV5-1 and TRBJ2-7; D is undetermined. Germline CDR1 reads SGHRS; CDR2 reads YFSETQ. Trimming removed 0 bases from V and 1 base from J, with 11 bases in between. The CDR3 length is 15 residues. In nucleotides, the CDR3 is TGCGCCAGCAGCTTGGGGGCGGATCCATCCTACGAGCAGTACTTC. Translation gives CASSLGADPSYEQYF.

The genes are TRBV6-5 and TRBJ1-3, with D unclear. This CDR3 contains 14 residues. V was cut by 4 bases and J by 0 bases, with 7 bases left in between. The germline V gene encodes CDR1 MNHEY and CDR2 SVGAGI. CDR3: CASSSFGSGNTIYF. In DNA form, the CDR3 reads TGTGCCAGCAGTTCCTTCGGCTCTGGAAACACCATATATTTT.

This CDR3 is CASSLGEALSEAFF. The CDR3 nucleotides are TGCGCCAGCAGCTTGGGGGAGGCTTTGAGTGAAGCTTTCTTT. This sequence joins TRBV5-1 and TRBJ1-1, with D uncertain. The CDR3 runs to 14 residues. Trimming pared 0 bases from V and 7 bases from J, leaving 13 bases between. Germline CDR1 SGHRS, CDR2 YFSETQ.

Only one count was recorded for this clone. V is TRBV13 and J is TRBJ2-7; 10 nucleotides line up with TRBD1. CDR3 length: 14 residues. The J segment lost 3 bases and the V segment lost 4 bases, leaving 3 bases of the junction unmatched. From germline, CDR1 is PRHDT and CDR2 FYEKMQ (reference sequence). CDR3 nucleotides: TGTGCCAGCAGCTCCGGACAGGGGGGCTACGAGCAGTACTTC. Protein sequence: CASSSGQGGYEQYF.

This chain uses TRBV5-6 with TRBJ2-3; 8 bases line up with TRBD2. Looked up from germline, CDR1 is SGHDT and CDR2 is YYEEEE. The CDR3 loop spans 17 amino acids. J gave up 1 base and V 4 bases, and 11 bases lay outside the gene matches. In nucleotides, the CDR3 is TGTGCCAGCAGCCCCCTTTGGCGGGGGGCCCGCACAGATACGCAGTATTTT. Its protein is CASSPLWRGARTDTQYF.

This clone has more than one count but fewer than ten. The J gene is TRBJ2-5, the V gene TRBV4-1; 11 bases match TRBD2. CDR1 MGHRA and CDR2 YSYEKL come from the germline V gene. The length of the CDR3 is 18 residues. Trimming took 2 bases from V and 5 from J; bases not matched to a gene: 13. In DNA, the CDR3 is TGCGCCAGCAGCCAAACCAACATGGGACTAGCGGTGGGGGAGACCCAGTACTTC. Its protein is CASSQTNMGLAVGETQYF.

The J gene is TRBJ2-3, the V gene TRBV19, with a tentative D call TRBD2 (7 bases). Trimming took off 5 bases at V and 6 bases at J, with 21 bases between the two ends. The CDR3 sequence is 16 residues long. CDR1 and CDR2 from the germline V gene are LNHDA and SQIVND (reference sequence). This CDR3 is CASSFKPGLGGDTQYF. The CDR3, as DNA: TGTGCCAGTAGTTTCAAACCCGGACTAGGGGGGGATACGCAGTATTTT. The full variable domain, its missing parts supplied by reference TRBV19 and TRBJ2-3, is DGGITQSPKYLFRKEGQNVTLSCEQNLNHDAMYWYRQDPGQGLRLIYYSQIVNDFQKGDIAEGYSVSREKKESFPLTVTSAQKNPTAFYLCASSFKPGLGGDTQYFGPGTRLTVL.

The J gene is TRBJ1-2, the V gene TRBV29-1; 12 bases line up with TRBD1. J gave up 6 bases and V 1 base, and 6 bases lay outside the gene matches. The CDR3 extends over 15 amino acids. Germline V CDR1 and CDR2: SQVTM, ANQGSEA. CDR3 DNA: TGCAGCGTTGAAGTAGGGACAGGGGGCGCGAATGGCTACACCTTC. It specifies CSVEVGTGGANGYTF.

Of note for this clone: Germline is not matched at one junction end, which may reflect a read error. The chain couples TRBV5-1 to TRBJ2-7; no clear D. Germline CDR1 and CDR2: SGHRS and YFSETQ. The CDR3 contains 13 residues. The chain's CDR3 is CASRLEQSYEQYF. DNA of the CDR3: TGCGCCAGCAGATTGGAACAGTCCTACGAGCAGTACTTC.

V usage is TRBV7-3 and J usage is TRBJ1-2; TRBD1 matches at 7 bases. The CDR3 runs to 15 residues. V dropped 1 base and J dropped 6; count of bases not matched to a gene: 8. CDR1 and CDR2 from the germline V gene are SGHTA and FQGTGA. CDR3 bases: TGTGCCAGCAGCTTAAACACAGGGGCGCACGATGGCTACACCTTC. Protein sequence: CASSLNTGAHDGYTF.

The rearrangement joins TRBV4-1 to TRBJ2-4; 10 nucleotides line up with TRBD2. The trim removed 6 bases at V and 0 bases at J, leaving 8 bases unmatched. Germline CDR1 reads MGHRA; CDR2 reads YSYEKL. CDR3 length: 17 amino acids. The CDR3 DNA reads as TGCGCCAGCAGGCCGCTAGCGGGGGAACTAGCCAAAAACATTCAGTACTTC. This translates into CASRPLAGELAKNIQYF.

V gene TRBV3-1 (or the pseudogene TRBV3-2) combines with J gene TRBJ1-2; D ambiguous. This CDR3 is 15 amino acids long. Germline V gives CDR1 LGHDT, CDR2 YNNKEL (reference sequence). Trimming took off 3 bases at V and 0 bases at J, with 11 bases between the two ends. The CDR3 region has the DNA TGTGCCAGCAGCCACATGGGGTCCACTAACTATGGCTACACCTTC. Residues: CASSHMGSTNYGYTF.

The chain couples TRBV19 to TRBJ1-5; 8 positions match TRBD1. Looked up from germline, CDR1 is LNHDA and CDR2 is SQIVND (reference sequence). CDR3 size: 14 residues. Germline trimming cut 3 bases from V and 3 bases from J; bases unmatched to any gene: 1. The CDR3 DNA is TGTGCCAGTAGTATGGACAGGGTCAATCAGCCCCAGCATTTT. Translated, it gives CASSMDRVNQPQHF.

The chain is built from TRBV19 and TRBJ1-5, with D possibly being TRBD1 (5 bases). Germline CDR1 reads LNHDA; CDR2 reads SQIVND (reference sequence). This CDR3 region has 15 residues. V dropped 6 bases and J dropped 6 bases, with 18 bases sitting between them. CDR3 DNA sequence: TGTGCCAGTAGCCCGGACGGGGCTGCTGGTCAGCCCCAGCATTTT. It yields the protein CASSPDGAAGQPQHF. The complete variable domain, with remaining parts taken from reference TRBV19 and TRBJ1-5, reads DGGITQSPKYLFRKEGQNVTLSCEQNLNHDAMYWYRQDPGQGLRLIYYSQIVNDFQKGDIAEGYSVSREKKESFPLTVTSAQKNPTAFYLCASSPDGAAGQPQHFGDGTRLSIL.

The rearrangement links TRBV5-1 to TRBJ1-6; D perhaps matches TRBD1 (5 bases). The ends were cut back, 3 bases at V and 4 bases at J, with 20 bases in the middle. The CDR3 sequence is 18 residues long. The germline CDR1 and CDR2 sequences are SGHRS and YFSETQ. DNA for the CDR3: TGCGCCAGCAGCTGGGGCCAGGCAGGGCCACTTTATAATTCACCCCTCCACTTT. This encodes CASSWGQAGPLYNSPLHF.

J is TRBJ2-1 and V is TRBV6-2 or TRBV6-3; 7 bases match TRBD2. The length of the CDR3 is 16 residues. The germline gives CDR1 MNHEY, CDR2 SVGEGT. Germline trimming cut 5 bases from V and 7 bases from J; bases unmatched to any gene: 14. CDR3 in DNA: TGTGCCAGCAGTCGTTCTTCTAGCGGCGGAAGAAATGAGCAGTTCTTC. Translating it yields CASSRSSSGGRNEQFF.

The V call is TRBV5-1, the J call TRBJ2-3; TRBD1 matches at 9 bases. J was trimmed by 3 bases and V by 3 bases; bases with no gene match: 5. Per germline, CDR1 SGHRS and CDR2 YFSETQ. The CDR3 is 15 amino acids. The DNA of the CDR3 is TGCGCCAGCAGCTGGGGGACAGGGATTACAGATACGCAGTATTTT. As protein: CASSWGTGITDTQYF.

The chain couples TRBV2 to TRBJ2-2; D gene ambiguous. Trimming pared 7 bases from V and 5 bases from J, leaving 17 bases between. The CDR3 extends over 15 amino acids. CDR1 is SNHLY and CDR2 is FYNNEI in the germline V gene. The CDR3 sequence: CASMGPPPQTGELFF. CDR3 DNA: TGTGCCAGCATGGGCCCCCCCCCACAAACCGGGGAGCTGTTTTTT.

The gene calls are TRBV19 and TRBJ2-1; the match to TRBD2 covers 12 bases. CDR3 length: 19 residues. Looked up from germline, CDR1 is LNHDA and CDR2 is SQIVND (reference sequence). Losses at the gene ends were 1 base for V and 6 bases for J; bases not matched to a gene: 13. The CDR3 reads CASSIAPFSLAGGANEQFF. CDR3 coding DNA: TGTGCCAGTAGTATAGCGCCATTCTCCCTAGCGGGAGGGGCCAATGAGCAGTTCTTC. Complete variable domain (other parts from reference TRBV19 and TRBJ2-1): DGGITQSPKYLFRKEGQNVTLSCEQNLNHDAMYWYRQDPGQGLRLIYYSQIVNDFQKGDIAEGYSVSREKKESFPLTVTSAQKNPTAFYLCASSIAPFSLAGGANEQFFGPGTRLTVL.

The rearrangement links TRBV6-5 to TRBJ1-1; D not certain. Deletions cut 7 bases from V and 8 bases from J, with 14 bases between. Germline assignment: CDR1 MNHEY and CDR2 SVGAGI. The length of the CDR3 is 12 residues. CDR3 residues: CASIPKWGEAFF. CDR3 sequence (DNA): TGTGCCAGCATCCCAAAGTGGGGAGAAGCTTTCTTT.

This clone was picked up one time. The chain joins TRBV5-1 to TRBJ1-1; perhaps TRBD1 as D (6 bases). Germline lookup yields CDR1 SGHRS and CDR2 YFSETQ. The CDR3 sequence is 14 residues long. V gave up 3 bases and J gave up 2 bases, with 11 bases separating them. The chain's CDR3 is CASSSSGGNTEAFF. CDR3 nucleotides: TGCGCCAGCAGCTCGAGCGGGGGCAACACTGAAGCTTTCTTT.

The chain uses TRBV4-2 and TRBJ2-5; 7 bases align to TRBD2. The CDR3 spans 14 residues. CDR1 LGHNA and CDR2 YNFKEQ come from the germline V gene. V lost 6 bases and J lost 0; bases outside the gene matches: 4. The CDR3 region is CASRPTSYQETQYF. In DNA form, the CDR3 reads TGTGCCAGCAGACCGACTAGCTACCAAGAGACCCAGTACTTC.

The V and J genes are TRBV5-1 and TRBJ2-4; 13 nucleotides agree with TRBD2. The CDR3 runs 16 residues. Germline assignment: CDR1 SGHRS and CDR2 YFSETQ. The trim removed 2 bases at V and 8 bases at J, leaving 7 bases unmatched. The CDR3 spells CASSLGGLAGVDIQYF. Written as DNA, the CDR3 is TGCGCCAGCAGCTTAGGAGGACTAGCGGGGGTTGACATTCAGTACTTC.

The chain couples TRBV5-5 to TRBJ1-1, with D perhaps TRBD1 (6 bases). Between the trimmed V and J ends, which lost 4 bases and 1 base, there was a span of 17 bases. The CDR3 sequence is 16 residues long. The V gene's germline CDR1 is SGHKS and CDR2 YYEKEE (reference sequence). CDR3 sequence reads: CASSRDRTGRNTEAFF. The CDR3 DNA is TGTGCCAGCAGCCGGGACCGAACAGGGCGGAACACTGAAGCTTTCTTT.

This chain links TRBV30 with TRBJ1-2; tentative D call: TRBD1 (5 bases). V was cut by 3 bases and J by 1 base, with 6 bases left in between. Germline CDR1 reads GTSNPN; CDR2 reads SVGIG (reference sequence). This CDR3 spans 12 amino acids. In nucleotides, the CDR3 is TGTGCCTGGAGACAGGTTAACTATGGCTACACCTTC. It yields the protein CAWRQVNYGYTF.

The gene calls are TRBV7-9 and TRBJ1-5; a possible D gene is TRBD1 (5 bases). V gave up 1 base and J gave up 6 bases, with 10 bases separating them. Germline V CDR1 and CDR2: SEHNR, FQNEAQ (reference sequence). The CDR3 totals 14 residues. CDR3 DNA sequence: TGTGCCAGCAGCTTAGGGGCCGGGGGTCAGCCCCAGCATTTT. It translates to CASSLGAGGQPQHF.

The CDR3 loop reads CASSMGQGVDEQFF. The CDR3, as DNA: TGTGCCAGTAGTATGGGACAGGGGGTGGATGAGCAGTTCTTC. The chain employs TRBV19 and TRBJ2-1, with 11 bases that match TRBD1. The germline V gene encodes CDR1 LNHDA and CDR2 SQIVND (reference sequence). V gave up 3 bases and J gave up 8 bases; unmatched junction bases: 3. The CDR3 is 14 amino acids.

The V call is TRBV30, the J call TRBJ2-2, with 10 bases fitting TRBD2. The trim removed 2 bases at V and 3 bases at J, leaving 6 bases unmatched. The CDR3 contains 16 residues. Germline V CDR1 and CDR2: GTSNPN, SVGIG (reference sequence). The CDR3 nucleotides read TGTGCCTGGAGTTGGCTAGCGGGAGCGGACACCGGGGAGCTGTTTTTT. It codes for CAWSWLAGADTGELFF.

The chain links TRBV19 to TRBJ1-5; D unresolved. The CDR3 contains 14 residues. V gave up 4 bases and J gave up 0 bases, with 7 bases separating them. Germline loops: CDR1 LNHDA, CDR2 SQIVND (reference sequence). CDR3 in amino acids: CASSKDPSNQPQHF. DNA for the CDR3: TGTGCCAGTAGTAAGGATCCTAGCAATCAGCCCCAGCATTTT.

The chain is built from TRBV5-1 and TRBJ2-7, with D unresolved. CDR1 is SGHRS and CDR2 is YFSETQ in the germline V gene. V was trimmed by 5 bases and J by 0 bases, leaving 6 bases between them. This CDR3 has 12 residues. CDR3 DNA sequence: TGCGCCAGCAGGCAACTCTCCTACGAGCAGTACTTC. Encoded protein: CASRQLSYEQYF.

V usage is TRBV10-3 and J usage is TRBJ1-2; D is perhaps TRBD1 (6 bases). V gave up 1 base and J gave up 4 bases, with 7 bases separating them. CDR1 and CDR2 (germline): ENHRY, SYGVKD. The CDR3 has 13 amino acids. This CDR3 is CAISEFRGYGYTF. In DNA form, the CDR3 reads TGTGCCATCAGTGAGTTCAGGGGCTATGGCTACACCTTC.